The subject of this entry is one T cell receptor beta chain. The antigen remains unidentified. Germline and junction disagree at one end, which may indicate a read error. A primer matching the constant region was used to make TCR beta cDNA from 500 to 600 ng of total RNA. Sequencing libraries for TCR beta derived from three nested multiplex PCR rounds that used slightly modified ARM-PCR. Rounds one and two of PCR, each of 10 to 11 cycles, were primed with TRBV1-TRBV30 forward primers and a C-beta reverse primer. MiXCR, run by TCRdb on the multiplex PCR reads, gives a single entry per CDR3 protein. This table has about 130,000 distinct CDR3 sequences, under 65% appearing once. The data originate from a study of tumor-infiltrating lymphocytes in primary liver carcinoma. CDR3 length: 17 residues. Germline loops: CDR1 SGHAT, CDR2 FQNNGV. Study outcomes and limitations: Tumor samples exhibited a significantly greater top-250-clone fraction than blood samples (p = 0.039). Tumor-adjacent and tumor-blood pairs showed less overlap than tumor region pairs.

Total RNA and DNA came together from roughly 20-30 mg of bulk tissue without cell sorting. This receptor was obtained from a woman in her fifties or sixties with primary liver carcinoma and hepatitis B virus infection. The J gene is TRBJ2-3, the V gene TRBV11-2; a possible D gene is TRBD2 (7 bases). The sequencing input was liver tumor tissue from sampling region 3. Documented subset: tumor region T3, left-lateral pole. The CDR3, as DNA: TGTGTCAGCAGCTTAGGGGGACTAACGTACACGTCAGATTCACAGTATTTT. This gives the protein CVSSLGGLTYTSDSQYF.